The following is a T cell receptor beta chain sequence with its context. The antigen is unknown. These data come from a study of T cell responses to AZD1222 COVID-19 vaccine. General observations from the study: Only six individuals given AZD1222 were seropositive at baseline.

Profiling relied on immunoSEQ multiplex PCR, and the TCRdb table lists in-frame clones only, not all of them. Among under 150,000 clones, 92% were seen once, and the ten largest hold about 10%. The CDR3 loop spans 15 amino acids. J gave up 3 bases and V 4 bases, and 4 bases lay outside the gene matches. Germline V gene data show CDR1 as MNHEY and CDR2 as SMNVEV (reference sequence). The chain recombines TRBV27 with TRBJ1-3; 9 nucleotides align to TRBD1. This TCR derives from an adult who received the AZD1222 COVID-19 vaccine. The specimen comprised peripheral blood, sampled 28 days after the second AZD1222 dose. This CDR3 reads CASSSTGGGGNTIYF. CDR3 bases: TGTGCCAGCAGTTCGACAGGGGGAGGTGGAAACACCATATATTTT.